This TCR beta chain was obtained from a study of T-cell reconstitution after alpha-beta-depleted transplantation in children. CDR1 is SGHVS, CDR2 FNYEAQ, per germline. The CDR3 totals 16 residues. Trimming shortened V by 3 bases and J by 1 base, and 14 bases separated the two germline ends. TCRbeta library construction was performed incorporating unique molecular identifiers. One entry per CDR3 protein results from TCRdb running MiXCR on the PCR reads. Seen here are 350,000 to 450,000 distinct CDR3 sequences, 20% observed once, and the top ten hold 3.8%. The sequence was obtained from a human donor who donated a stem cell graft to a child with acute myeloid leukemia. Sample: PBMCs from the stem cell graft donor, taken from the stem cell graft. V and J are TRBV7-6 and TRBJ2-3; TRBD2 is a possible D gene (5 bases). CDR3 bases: TGTGCCAGCAGCTTGCTCCCAGGACTTCGCACAGATACGCAGTATTTT. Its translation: CASSLLPGLRTDTQYF.